One and the same sample provided the 8 T cell receptor beta chains below, sequenced in a study of T cell responses to AZD1222 COVID-19 vaccine. Using immunoSEQ multiplex PCR, the repertoire was profiled, and TCRdb retains in-frame clones only, with some absent. Of approximately 110,000 clones listed, roughly 88% are singletons. The sequences come from peripheral blood, collected 28 days after the second AZD1222 dose. The receptors derive from an adult who received the AZD1222 COVID-19 vaccine.

The chain joins TRBV11-2 to TRBJ2-7; D is possibly TRBD2 (5 bases). The CDR3 consists of 13 residues. CDR1 and CDR2 (germline): SGHAT, FQNNGV. Trimming pared 2 bases from V and 3 bases from J, leaving 8 bases between. The CDR3 DNA is TGTGCCAGCAGCTTATATGAGGGCTACGAGCAGTACTTC. Its protein product is CASSLYEGYEQYF.

The chain is built from TRBV5-5 and TRBJ1-2; TRBD1 matches 8 bases. V was clipped by 2 bases and J by 8 bases; unmatched bases: 8. In germline, CDR1 is SGHKS, CDR2 YYEKEE (reference sequence). The CDR3 is 14 amino acids. The CDR3 bases are TGTGCCAGCAGCTTTACCTCAGGGGGCGAAGGCTACACCTTC. It codes for CASSFTSGGEGYTF.

This chain connects TRBV10-3 to TRBJ1-2; TRBD1 matches at 8 bases. The germline V gene has CDR1 ENHRY and CDR2 SYGVKD. There are 12 residues in the CDR3. With V trimmed by 10 bases and J by 6 bases, 7 bases remained unmatched. The chain's CDR3 is CASWTGLDGYTF. CDR3 nucleotides: TGTGCCAGTTGGACAGGGCTGGATGGCTACACCTTC.

The chain uses TRBV6-2 or TRBV6-3 and TRBJ1-5; a possible D gene is TRBD1 (5 bases). The germline V gene has CDR1 MNHEY and CDR2 SVGEGT. This CDR3 contains 13 residues. Trimming shortened V by 3 bases and J by 5 bases, and 8 bases separated the two germline ends. As DNA, the CDR3 is TGTGCCAGCAGTTATTGGGACGATCAGCCCCAGCATTTT. This encodes CASSYWDDQPQHF.

This sequence joins TRBV7-9 and TRBJ2-5; no firm D call. V was shortened by 5 bases and J by 1 base, with 14 bases between the two germline ends. From germline, CDR1 is SEHNR and CDR2 FQNEAQ (reference sequence). The CDR3 runs 15 residues. CDR3 region: CASSLPVGVQETQYF. The CDR3 DNA follows: TGTGCCAGCAGCCTCCCGGTAGGCGTCCAAGAGACCCAGTACTTC.

This chain connects TRBV29-1 to TRBJ1-5, with D tentatively TRBD1 (6 bases). The CDR3 is 13 residues long. V was shortened by 6 bases and J by 4 bases, with 13 bases between the two germline ends. CDR1 and CDR2 from the germline V gene are SQVTM and ANQGSEA. CDR3: CSVGGDRNQPQHF. Written as DNA, the CDR3 is TGCAGCGTGGGGGGCGACAGAAATCAGCCCCAGCATTTT.

The genes are TRBV3-1 (or the pseudogene TRBV3-2) and TRBJ2-1; D may be TRBD1 (6 bases). V dropped 0 bases and J dropped 7 bases, with 10 bases sitting between them. Germline values: CDR1 LGHDT, CDR2 YNNKEL (reference sequence). The CDR3 has 14 residues. CDR3 coding DNA: TGTGCCAGCAGCCAAGAGGGCAGGGGTAATGAGCAGTTCTTC. Amino acid sequence: CASSQEGRGNEQFF.

This sequence joins TRBV29-1 and TRBJ2-3, with 9 nucleotides matching TRBD2. V shed 0 bases, J shed 2 bases, and the junction held 9 bases outside the gene matches. Germline CDR1 reads SQVTM; CDR2 reads ANQGSEA. This CDR3 contains 17 residues. The CDR3 nucleotides are TGCAGCGTTGAAGAACCCCCCCGACTAGCGGACACAGATACGCAGTATTTT. Its translation: CSVEEPPRLADTDTQYF.